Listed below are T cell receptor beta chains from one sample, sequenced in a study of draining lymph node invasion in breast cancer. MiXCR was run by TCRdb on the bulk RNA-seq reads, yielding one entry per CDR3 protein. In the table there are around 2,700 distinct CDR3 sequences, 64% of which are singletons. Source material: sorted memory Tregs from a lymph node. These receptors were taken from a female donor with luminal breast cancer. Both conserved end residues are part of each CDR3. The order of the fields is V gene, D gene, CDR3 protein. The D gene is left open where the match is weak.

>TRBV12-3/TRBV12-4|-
CASSLGGGSYGYTF
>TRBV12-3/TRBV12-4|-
CASSPTGGLGTEAFF
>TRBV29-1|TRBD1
CSVTGVLSTDTQYF
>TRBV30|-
CAWSTGNTGELFF
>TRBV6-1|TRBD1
CASSSRQGADTEAFF
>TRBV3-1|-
CASSQRVGVSLNIQYF
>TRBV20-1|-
CSAMRTDNQPQHF
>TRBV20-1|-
CSARGPVEKLFF
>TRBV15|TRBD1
CATSSVPGTGAPQYF
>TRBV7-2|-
CASSLVRGNEQFF
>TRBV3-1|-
CASSPSASAQHF
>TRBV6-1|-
CASSPGISGRRRNQPQHF
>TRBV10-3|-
CAISDRARNTEAFF
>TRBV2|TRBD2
CASTRTSGGTNEQFF
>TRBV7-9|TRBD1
CASSTTGGGYGYTF
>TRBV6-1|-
CASSAMGVTEAFF
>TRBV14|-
CASSQETGQGKLFF
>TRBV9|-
CASSVDVRQPQHF
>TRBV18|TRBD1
CASSPQGASLPLSGANVLTF
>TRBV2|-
CASSGIAGNTIYF
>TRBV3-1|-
CASSPGTPYEQYF
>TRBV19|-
CASSMQGIYTEAFF
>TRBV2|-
CASSEVGTKGYTF
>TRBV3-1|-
CASSQDRSPNTGELFF
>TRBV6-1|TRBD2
CATTTSGGQQYF
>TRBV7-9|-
CASSFRRDSGANVLTF
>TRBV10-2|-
CASSERGSYEQYF
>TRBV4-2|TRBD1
CASSRGTGEVRTEAFF
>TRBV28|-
CASRPDRGGIETQYF
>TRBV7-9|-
CASSLGWVAGELFF
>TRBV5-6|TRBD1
CASSTTGLHNEQFF
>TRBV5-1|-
CASSLGVSRGYTF
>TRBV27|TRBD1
CASSLWGGQGANNQPQHF